This TCR beta chain derives from a study of identical twins. A universal primer site arose from template switching, and cDNA bore unique molecular identifiers. Each CDR3 protein gets one entry after TCRdb re-called the 5' RACE reads with MiXCR. In the table there are some 1,600,000 distinct CDR3 sequences, about 30% of which are singletons. Germline CDR1 is SGDLS and CDR2 is YYNGEE. The CDR3 is made up of 15 amino acids. V shed 3 bases and J shed 4 bases, with 14 bases lying between them. This clonotype was counted only a few times. The sequence was obtained from a newborn girl in good health. Sequencing was performed on cord blood. The rearrangement joins TRBV9 to TRBJ2-1, with D tentatively TRBD2 (6 bases). The DNA for the CDR3 is TGTGCCAGCAGCGCGGGCACGCGGGAATACAATGAGCAGTTCTTC. Its protein is CASSAGTREYNEQFF.